This passage covers 16 T cell receptor beta chains from one sample sequenced in a study of type 1 and type 2 diabetes patients. PCR was run on genomic DNA. Multiplex PCR with 30 forward and 13 reverse primers amplified the TCR beta CDR3. TCRdb reprocessed the multiplex PCR reads with MiXCR, giving one entry per CDR3 protein. This sample yields 270,000 or so distinct CDR3 sequences, of which 40% to 50% are seen a single time; about 13% belongs to the top ten. Material for sequencing was peripheral blood mononuclear cells (PBMCs). The receptor source for this set is a young man with type 2 diabetes.

This clonotype was seen repeatedly, ten times or more. V usage is TRBV7-2 and J usage is TRBJ2-7; tentatively, D is TRBD1 (6 bases). Germline V gene lookup returns CDR1 SGHTA and CDR2 FQGNSA. V was clipped by 4 bases and J by 4 bases, with 11 bases between them. The CDR3 totals 13 residues. The CDR3 DNA follows: TGTGCCAGCAGCTCACCCACAGGGTACGAGCAGTACTTC. Translating it yields CASSSPTGYEQYF.

The chain combines TRBV7-3 with TRBJ2-3, with D unclear. Trimming shortened V by 5 bases and J by 8 bases, and 17 bases separated the two germline ends. The CDR3 sequence is 14 residues long. The V gene's germline CDR1 is SGHTA and CDR2 FQGTGA. For the CDR3, the DNA is TGTGCCAGCAGCCTATCAGACTTTGATGGTACGCAGTATTTT. It codes for CASSLSDFDGTQYF.

The chain links TRBV20-1 to TRBJ2-1; 9 nucleotides line up with TRBD1. The germline gives CDR1 DFQATT, CDR2 SNEGSKA (reference sequence). V shed 5 bases, J shed 3 bases, and the junction held 8 bases outside the gene matches. This CDR3 region has 15 residues. The CDR3 loop is CSAPPGTGFYNEQFF. The CDR3 DNA sequence: TGCAGTGCTCCCCCCGGGACAGGGTTCTACAATGAGCAGTTCTTC.

This chain's CDR3 is CASSLGRVPRAEAFF. The CDR3 region has the DNA TGTGCCAGCAGCTTAGGCCGGGTCCCTAGGGCTGAAGCTTTCTTT. The chain joins TRBV7-9 to TRBJ1-1; no firm D call. This CDR3 contains 15 residues. Germline CDR1 is SEHNR and CDR2 is FQNEAQ (reference sequence). V lost 1 base to trimming and J lost 6 bases, with 15 bases between them.

There are a few counts of this clonotype. The chain is built from TRBV6-6 and TRBJ2-5; TRBD1 aligns across 8 bases. CDR1 is MNHNY and CDR2 is SVGAGI in the germline V gene (reference sequence). This CDR3 is 15 amino acids long. Germline trimming cut 2 bases from V and 5 bases from J; bases unmatched to any gene: 7. In nucleotides, the CDR3 is TGTGCCAGCAGTTACGAGACAGGGGCAAGGGAGACCCAGTACTTC. This translates into CASSYETGARETQYF.

The V call is TRBV18, the J call TRBJ2-2; a possible D gene is TRBD1 (5 bases). This CDR3 has 16 residues. V was cut by 2 bases and J by 0 bases, with 10 bases left in between. Germline V CDR1 and CDR2: KGHSH, LQKENI. Here the CDR3 DNA reads TGTGCCAGCTCACCAGGGGCAGGGCCGAACACCGGGGAGCTGTTTTTT. Protein sequence: CASSPGAGPNTGELFF.

The V call is TRBV19, the J call TRBJ1-6; TRBD1 is a possible D gene (5 bases). From germline, CDR1 is LNHDA and CDR2 SQIVND (reference sequence). The CDR3 is made up of 14 amino acids. V lost 3 bases and J lost 9, with 12 bases in between. In DNA, the CDR3 is TGTGCCAGTAGTATGGAAGGGGCGCTTTCACCCCTCCACTTT. Protein sequence: CASSMEGALSPLHF.

This chain links TRBV10-1 with TRBJ2-3; D is possibly TRBD1 (6 bases). CDR3 length: 15 amino acids. From germline, CDR1 is WNHNN and CDR2 SYGVQD (reference sequence). V was trimmed by 8 bases and J by 7 bases, leaving 22 bases between them. The CDR3 DNA sequence: TGCGCCAGCCCTCCCGGACAGAACCTCGGGTATACGCAGTATTTT. This codes for CASPPGQNLGYTQYF.

The chain carries TRBV7-3 and TRBJ2-3, with D unresolved. The CDR3 contains 15 residues. Germline V CDR1 and CDR2: SGHTA, FQGTGA. The ends were cut back, 0 bases at V and 0 bases at J, with 7 bases in the middle. For the CDR3, the DNA is TGTGCCAGCAGCTTAACTTCCCGTAGCACAGATACGCAGTATTTT. It is translated as CASSLTSRSTDTQYF. Combining the CDR3 with reference TRBV7-3 and TRBJ2-3 gives the whole variable domain GAGVSQTPSNKVTEKGKYVELRCDPISGHTALYWYRQSLGQGPEFLIYFQGTGAADDSGLPNDRFFAVRPEGSVSTLKIQRTERGDSAVYLCASSLTSRSTDTQYFGPGTRLTVL.

This clonotype was seen a few times. The chain carries TRBV2 and TRBJ1-4; D gene uncertain. This CDR3 has 17 residues. V lost 0 bases, J lost 2 bases, and 13 bases lay in between. Looked up from germline, CDR1 is SNHLY and CDR2 is FYNNEI. CDR3 nucleotide sequence: TGTGCCAGCAGTGAAGCGCTTCTAGGAATTACTAATGAAAAACTGTTTTTT. Translated: CASSEALLGITNEKLFF.

In its sample, this clonotype was seen many times. V is TRBV2 and J is TRBJ1-5; a possible D gene is TRBD1 (5 bases). V gave up 8 bases and J gave up 4 bases, with 24 bases separating them. Germline V gene data show CDR1 as SNHLY and CDR2 as FYNNEI. This CDR3 contains 17 residues. The CDR3 bases are TGTGCCAGCGGATGGGGAAGGGACGGAGGACAAAATCAGCCCCAGCATTTT. Residues: CASGWGRDGGQNQPQHF.

The chain recombines TRBV10-3 with TRBJ1-1; perhaps TRBD1 as D (5 bases). This CDR3 has 15 residues. Germline V gives CDR1 ENHRY, CDR2 SYGVKD. V lost 5 bases, J lost 2 bases, and 15 bases lay in between. For the CDR3, the DNA is TGTGCCATCAGTCCAATTACCCGGGGCAACACTGAAGCTTTCTTT. This translates into CAISPITRGNTEAFF.

As to this clonotype: Relative to the germline gene, one junction end is altered; a read error may explain this. In DNA, the CDR3 is TGTGCCAGCTCGGGACGGGAGAACACTGCAGCTTTCTTT. Encoded protein: CASSGRENTAAFF. The V and J genes are TRBV6-6 and TRBJ1-1; possible D gene TRBD1, 5 bases. The CDR3 has 13 residues. The germline CDR1 and CDR2 sequences are MNHNY and SVGAGI (reference sequence).

The V and J genes are TRBV6-5 and TRBJ2-5; perhaps TRBD1 as D (6 bases). Trimming took 3 bases from V and 1 from J, leaving 15 bases between them. The CDR3 is 16 amino acids. Per germline, CDR1 MNHEY and CDR2 SVGAGI. The CDR3 coding sequence is TGTGCCAGCAGTTATACCAGGGGTTTCCCCCAAGAGACCCAGTACTTC. Its translation: CASSYTRGFPQETQYF.

V usage is TRBV27 and J usage is TRBJ1-2; a weak D match, TRBD1 (5 bases). V was cut by 0 bases and J by 5 bases, with 10 bases left in between. The CDR3 loop spans 14 amino acids. CDR1 and CDR2 (germline): MNHEY, SMNVEV (reference sequence). The CDR3: CASSLSITGYGYTF. The CDR3 region has the DNA TGTGCCAGCAGTTTATCGATTACAGGTTATGGCTACACCTTC.

The rearrangement joins TRBV27 to TRBJ2-7; 11 positions match TRBD2. CDR1 and CDR2 (germline): MNHEY, SMNVEV (reference sequence). This CDR3 comprises 15 residues. J lost 3 bases, V lost 5 bases, and 6 bases had no gene match. The CDR3 region has the DNA TGTGCCAGCAGTCCTCGACTAGCGGGATTCTACGAGCAGTACTTC. Amino acid sequence: CASSPRLAGFYEQYF.